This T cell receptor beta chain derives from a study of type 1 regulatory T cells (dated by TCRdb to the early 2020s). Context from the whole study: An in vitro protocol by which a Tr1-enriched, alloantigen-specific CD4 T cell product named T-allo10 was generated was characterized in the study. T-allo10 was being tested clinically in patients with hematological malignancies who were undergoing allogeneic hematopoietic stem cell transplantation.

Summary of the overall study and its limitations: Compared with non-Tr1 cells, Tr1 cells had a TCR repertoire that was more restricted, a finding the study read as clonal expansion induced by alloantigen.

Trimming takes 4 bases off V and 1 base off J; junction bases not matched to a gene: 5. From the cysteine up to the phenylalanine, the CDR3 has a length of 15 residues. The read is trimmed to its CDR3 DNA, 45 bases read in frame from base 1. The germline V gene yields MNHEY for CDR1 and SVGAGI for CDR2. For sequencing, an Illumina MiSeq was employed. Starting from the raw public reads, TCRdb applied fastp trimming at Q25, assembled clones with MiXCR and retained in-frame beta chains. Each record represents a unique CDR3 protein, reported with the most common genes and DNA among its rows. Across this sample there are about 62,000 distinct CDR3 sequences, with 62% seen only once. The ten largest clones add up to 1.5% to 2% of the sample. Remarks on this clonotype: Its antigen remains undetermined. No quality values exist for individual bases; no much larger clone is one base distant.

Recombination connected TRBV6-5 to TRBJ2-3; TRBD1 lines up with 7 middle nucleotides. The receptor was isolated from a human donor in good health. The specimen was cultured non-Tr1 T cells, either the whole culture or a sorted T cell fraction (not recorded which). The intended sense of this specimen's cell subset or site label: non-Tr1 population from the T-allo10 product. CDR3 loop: CASSSPGQGTDTQYF. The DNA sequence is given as TGTGCCAGCAGTTCGCCAGGACAGGGCACAGATACGCAGTATTTT.